This is a list of T cell receptor beta chains from one sample in a study of cytomegalovirus exposure and HLA in healthy donors. Assay: immunoSEQ multiplex PCR; the TCRdb copy retains only in-frame clones and omits some. The repertoire has under 200,000 clones, 70% to 80% of them found once; the top ten carry 9.5% to 10%. Material for sequencing was PBMCs. The receptors originated from a man aged 18 to 30 in good health and CMV-seropositive. Both conserved end residues are part of each CDR3. Fields, in order: J gene, D gene, V gene, clone size, CDR3 protein, CDR3 DNA. The D gene is left open where the match is weak. The size entry is marked missing in some rows and otherwise reads once, few, many or a size class.

>TRBJ2-5|NA|TRBV4-1|NA
CASSQGHSQETQYF
TGCGCCAGCAGCCAAGGGCACAGTCAAGAGACCCAGTACTTC
>TRBJ2-7|TRBD2|TRBV7-9|NA
CASSRTSYEQYF
TGTGCCAGCAGCCGGACTAGCTACGAGCAGTACTTC
>TRBJ2-7|NA|TRBV29-1|once
CSVQGQNYEQYF
TGCAGCGTGCAAGGACAGAATTACGAGCAGTACTTC
>TRBJ2-1|TRBD2|TRBV6-6|NA
CASTLAGGITYNEQFF
TGTGCCAGCACACTAGCGGGGGGAATCACCTACAATGAGCAGTTCTTC
>TRBJ1-2|NA|TRBV5-1|few
CASSLDRPKDYGYTF
TGCGCCAGCAGCTTGGACAGGCCAAAGGACTATGGCTACACCTTC
>TRBJ2-1|TRBD2|TRBV9|few
CASSVDPGGTYNEQFF
TGTGCCAGCAGCGTAGACCCGGGAGGAACTTACAATGAGCAGTTCTTC
>TRBJ2-4|NA|TRBV7-9|NA
CASSSGYGNIQYF
TGTGCCAGCTCATCAGGGTACGGGAACATTCAGTACTTC
>TRBJ2-7|TRBD2|TRBV6-5|few
CASSPYPSGSEQYF
TGTGCCAGCAGCCCCTATCCTAGCGGGAGCGAGCAGTACTTC
>TRBJ2-7|NA|TRBV27|once
CASSFRAGTYEQYF
TGTGCCAGCAGTTTCCGCGCGGGGACCTACGAGCAGTACTTC
>TRBJ2-2|TRBD1|TRBV19|NA
CATTSGGGTGELFF
TGTGCCACCACCTCAGGGGGTGGCACCGGGGAGCTGTTTTTT
>TRBJ1-1|TRBD1|TRBV7-8|NA
CASSLETGGLTEAFF
TGTGCCAGCAGCTTAGAGACAGGGGGGTTAACTGAAGCTTTCTTT
>TRBJ2-5|NA|TRBV10-2|NA
CASSDYSQETQYF
TGCGCCAGCAGTGACTACAGTCAAGAGACCCAGTACTTC
>TRBJ2-7|TRBD2|TRBV9|few
CASSLTSGRLDEQYF
TGTGCCAGCAGCTTGACTAGCGGGAGACTCGACGAGCAGTACTTC
>TRBJ2-2|TRBD1|TRBV5-4|NA
CASSFGTDPSTGELFF
TGTGCCAGCAGCTTCGGGACAGACCCGAGCACCGGGGAGCTGTTTTTT
>TRBJ2-3|TRBD2|TRBV11-1|NA
CASSPLAGGGTDTQYF
TGTGCCAGCAGCCCTTTAGCGGGAGGAGGCACAGATACGCAGTATTTT
>TRBJ2-7|NA|TRBV9|NA
CASSVGWGSYEQYF
TGTGCCAGCAGCGTAGGATGGGGCAGCTACGAGCAGTACTTC
>TRBJ2-3|NA|TRBV4-2|NA
CASSQDNPRTGGDTQYF
TGTGCCAGCAGCCAAGATAACCCTAGAACCGGGGGAGATACGCAGTATTTT
>TRBJ1-1|TRBD1|TRBV5-1|NA
CASSWPGQGGTEAFF
TGCGCCAGCAGCTGGCCGGGACAGGGGGGAACTGAAGCTTTCTTT
>TRBJ1-2|TRBD1|TRBV5-6|NA
CASSTPTGRYGYTF
TGTGCCAGCAGCACCCCGACAGGGAGATATGGCTACACCTTC
>TRBJ2-7|NA|TRBV27|NA
CASSPRLGQSYEQYF
TGTGCCAGCAGTCCTCGGTTAGGACAATCCTACGAGCAGTACTTC
>TRBJ2-7|TRBD1|TRBV2|NA
CASTAGGSYEQYF
TGTGCCAGCACCGCAGGGGGCTCCTACGAGCAGTACTTC
>TRBJ1-1|TRBD1|TRBV9|NA
CASSVDRGNTEAFF
TGTGCCAGCAGCGTAGACAGGGGGAACACTGAAGCTTTCTTT
>TRBJ1-2|NA|TRBV5-1|NA
CASSPDINYGYTF
TGCGCCAGCAGCCCGGACATAAACTATGGCTACACCTTC
>TRBJ2-7|NA|TRBV19|NA
CASSIKQGWSEQYF
TGTGCCAGTAGTATAAAACAGGGATGGAGCGAGCAGTACTTC
>TRBJ2-2|TRBD2|TRBV4-2|NA
CASRQKAALGTSGGLNTGELFF
TGTGCCAGCAGACAAAAGGCAGCATTGGGGACTAGCGGGGGACTGAACACCGGGGAGCTGTTTTTT
>TRBJ2-1|NA|TRBV13|NA
CASSETGSYNEQFF
TGTGCCAGCAGCGAGACAGGCTCCTACAATGAGCAGTTCTTC
>TRBJ1-2|NA|TRBV18|NA
CASSPPNTASLYGYTF
TGTGCCAGCTCACCACCGAACACCGCCTCGCTCTATGGCTACACCTTC
>TRBJ2-1|TRBD2|TRBV5-1|NA
CASRPGTSGRSSYNEQFF
TGCGCCAGCAGGCCCGGGACTAGCGGTCGAAGCTCCTACAATGAGCAGTTCTTC
>TRBJ1-2|TRBD1|TRBV6-5|NA
CASSGGNRGNYGYTF
TGTGCCAGCAGTGGAGGAAACAGGGGTAACTATGGCTACACCTTC
>TRBJ2-7|TRBD2|TRBV4-1|NA
CASSISPAGESSYEQYF
TGCGCCAGCAGCATCTCTCCTGCGGGAGAATCGTCCTACGAGCAGTACTTC
>TRBJ2-2|TRBD2|TRBV18|NA
CASSPGLAGGTGELFF
TGTGCCAGCTCACCTGGACTAGCGGGGGGCACCGGGGAGCTGTTTTTT
>TRBJ1-2|TRBD1|TRBV5-4|NA
CASSLGVQGQNYGYTF
TGTGCCAGCAGCCTCGGGGTACAGGGACAGAACTATGGCTACACCTTC
>TRBJ2-3|TRBD2|TRBV2|few
CASTEGTGGPDTQYF
TGTGCCAGCACTGAAGGGACGGGAGGGCCAGATACGCAGTATTTT
>TRBJ2-7|NA|TRBV18|NA
CASSPGEGYEQYF
TGTGCCAGCTCACCAGGAGAGGGCTACGAGCAGTACTTC
>TRBJ2-1|NA|TRBV5-4|NA
CASSWRAEYNEQFF
TGTGCCAGCAGCTGGAGAGCCGAATACAATGAGCAGTTCTTC
>TRBJ1-1|TRBD1|TRBV30|once
CAWDRAGRAATEAFF
TGTGCCTGGGACAGGGCCGGAAGGGCTGCCACTGAAGCTTTCTTT
>TRBJ1-1|NA|TRBV5-4|few
CASENRALNTEAFF
TGTGCCAGCGAAAACAGGGCTCTGAACACTGAAGCTTTCTTT
>TRBJ2-7|TRBD1|TRBV6-5|NA
CASGMGQGYSEQYF
TGTGCCAGCGGAATGGGACAGGGGTACTCCGAGCAGTACTTC
>TRBJ1-1|NA|TRBV19|NA
CASYPLYQGMGTEAFF
TGTGCCAGTTACCCCCTCTATCAGGGAATGGGCACTGAAGCTTTCTTT
>TRBJ1-5|TRBD1|TRBV4-1|NA
CASSQVTGEPPQHF
TGCGCCAGCAGCCAGGTTACAGGGGAGCCGCCCCAGCATTTT
>TRBJ2-7|NA|TRBV27|few
CASSLGSLLYEQYF
TGTGCCAGCAGTTTGGGGAGCCTTTTGTACGAGCAGTACTTC